This TCR beta chain was captured in a study of post-analysis software for immune sequencing data (dated by TCRdb to the mid-2010s). Regarding the research as a whole: Relapsing-remitting, secondary progressive and progressive-relapsing multiple sclerosis were recorded as disease courses, and subtype annotation was lacking for some patients. Patient repertoires were compared against roughly 12 previously published healthy control repertoires from donors aged roughly 6 to 28 years. A subset of samples was prepared in parallel using single-end sample barcoding, then pooled and co-amplified after Illumina adapter ligation. Findings and caveats that apply to the study as a whole: The control group was slightly older than the multiple sclerosis patient group. Normalized Chao1 diversity was significantly lower in multiple sclerosis patients than controls, suggesting substantial peripheral T-cell clonal expansion. Direct clustering with F measure revealed strong co-clustering of samples prepared in the same batch, which led to a batch-effect correction.

The method was PCR. Instrument on record: Illumina HiSeq 2500. Unique molecular identifiers were incorporated into TCR beta cDNA libraries to reduce PCR and sequencing biases. Every 1 to 10 million input T cells yielded about 500,000 cDNA molecules, meaning each molecule approximated one T cell. Patient libraries were prepared and sequenced with the same protocol used for the earlier healthy control dataset. Within a given batch, samples were prepared together, multiplexed and sequenced on the same HiSeq lane. Processing in the source paper ran as follows. Raw barcoded reads were processed with MIGEC, and single-read molecular identifier groups were discarded before consensus assembly and CDR3 extraction. VDJtools was used for post-analysis of the clonotype tables, with diversity normalized by down-sampling every dataset to the smallest sample size. Repertoire overlap clustering matched CDR3 amino acid but not nucleotide sequences to correct batch-related cross-sample contamination. In TCRdb, the public reads were trimmed at Q25 with fastp and aligned with MiXCR, with productive beta chains retained. Each CDR3 protein gets just one entry, which takes the most common genes and DNA from the rows behind it. TCRdb's processing, not the study's, gives the V and J calls here. The sample table holds about half a million distinct CDR3 sequences, of which 30% to 40% were seen once. The ten largest make up approximately 5.4% of the sample.

To demonstrate the VDJtools post-analysis software, the study profiled TCR beta repertoires from the peripheral blood of under 15 young patients with multiple sclerosis. Multiple sclerosis patients were children and adolescents aged 6 to 15 years. About this clonotype: The antigen this receptor binds is unknown. No per-base quality is available; no much larger clone lies one base away.

Source material: blood. This TCR was recovered from a girl under 18 with multiple sclerosis.

The bases read TGTGCCAGCAGCCCTTTAATAGCGGAGTACCAAGAGACCCAGTACTTC. Translated, this gives CASSPLIAEYQETQYF. Here the chain combines TRBV6-6 and TRBJ2-5; TRBD2 is a possible D gene, resting on 6 matching bases. Its CDR3 holds 16 amino acids, cysteine through phenylalanine. Just the 48-base CDR3 DNA is kept, in frame starting at base 1. CDR1 and CDR2 are drawn from the germline V gene (reference sequence): MNHNY, SVGAGI. V is cut by 6 bases and J by 0 bases, and the space between the germline ends is 17 bases.